The present TCR beta chain was sequenced within a study of lymphopenia after photon versus proton radiotherapy. This CDR3 has 16 residues. V lost 4 bases and J lost 7, with 23 bases in between. Germline assignment: CDR1 SGHKS and CDR2 YYEKEE (reference sequence). TCRdb's copy holds only in-frame clones and misses some; the assay was immunoSEQ multiplex PCR. The sample shows 15,000 to 20,000 clones, approximately 90% of them seen only once. This sequence joins TRBV5-5 and TRBJ1-2; weak D call: TRBD1 (5 bases). Source: peripheral blood, taken from a patient treated with proton-based radiotherapy. The sequence came from an older man with pancreatic cancer. The CDR3 loop reads CASSGPGRSLKGGYTF. The CDR3, as DNA: TGTGCCAGCAGCGGACCGGGACGGAGTCTGAAGGGTGGCTACACCTTC.